This T cell receptor beta chain was obtained from a study of Graves' ophthalmopathy and Graves' hyperthyroidism. Study outcomes and limitations: Discrimination between ophthalmopathy and stable hyperthyroidism by a 13-signature model showed roughly 85% sensitivity and 70% to 84% specificity.

This clonotype was seen at least ten times. What it binds is not known. From RNA, the CDR3 regions of TCR beta chains were amplified and sequenced. First-round RT-PCR used HTBI primers; second-round multiplex PCR followed. Using its own MiXCR run on the multiplex PCR reads, TCRdb lists one record per CDR3 protein. The top ten hold around 10% of the sample, which has about 1.1 million distinct CDR3 sequences, around a third seen once. The TCR comes from an adult man with Graves' hyperthyroidism. The sample taken for sequencing was peripheral blood or thyroid tissue (not recorded which).

CDR3: CASSRGTGGRETQYF. As DNA, the CDR3 is TGTGCCAGCAGTCGAGGGACAGGGGGTAGAGAGACCCAGTACTTC. The chain is built from TRBV7-8 and TRBJ2-5, with TRBD1 matching 11 bases. The CDR3 has 15 amino acids. The junction had 7 bases not matched to a gene; V was cut back by 6 bases and J by 4 bases. Germline-derived CDR1 and CDR2 are SGHVS and FQNEAQ. The variable domain in full, with the rest retrieved from reference TRBV7-8 and TRBJ2-5, is GAGVSQSPRYKVAKRGQDVALRCDPISGHVSLFWYQQALGQGPEFLTYFQNEAQLDKSGLPSDRFFAERPEGSVSTLKIQRTQQEDSAVYLCASSRGTGGRETQYFGPGTRLLVL.